The present T cell receptor beta chain was sequenced within a study of T cells in Graves' hyperthyroidism and ophthalmopathy. The hyperthyroidism patients had all been newly diagnosed, and their disease duration was under 2 months. Their ages ranged from 18 to 65 years. Per the germline V gene, CDR1 is SGHRS and CDR2 is YFSETQ. Germline trimming cut 5 bases from V and 2 bases from J; bases unmatched to any gene: 10. This CDR3 contains 16 residues. Regions amplified from RNA transcripts were the TCR beta CDR3 regions. The HTBI primer set drove a first-round RT-PCR of the TCR CDR3. TCRdb re-called the multiplex PCR reads with MiXCR, one entry per CDR3 protein. In the table there are more than 500,000 distinct CDR3 sequences, about 15% of which are singletons.

Source material: blood. The V and J genes are TRBV5-1 and TRBJ2-5; TRBD2 matches at 9 bases. The receptor comes from a woman between 35 and 50 years old with Graves' hyperthyroidism. Written as DNA, the CDR3 is TGCGCCAGCAGAAAAGGTTCGGGACTAGCTCAAGAGACCCAGTACTTC. Amino acid sequence: CASRKGSGLAQETQYF.